This T cell receptor (beta chain) was retrieved from a study of blood T cell repertoires in COVID-19. Overall study context: Sources were T cells, B-cell-depleted T cells, or PBMCs; the material itself was cDNA or gDNA.

Followed longitudinally, the Seattle patients had been enrolled during active infection. The germline V gene has CDR1 SGDLS and CDR2 YYNGEE. Trimming cost V 0 bases and J 0 bases, with 8 bases left between them. There are 15 residues in the CDR3. Clones were sequenced by immunoSEQ multiplex PCR, and TCRdb holds only the in-frame ones, with some missing. The sample yields approximately 480,000 clones, 89% seen once. This clone appeared a few times. Sequenced input: peripheral blood. This chain joins TRBV9 and TRBJ2-3; the D gene is possibly TRBD1 (5 bases). The TCR sequence derives from a man younger than 35 with COVID-19, enrolled during active disease. The CDR3 protein is CASSVGAGSTDTQYF. DNA of the CDR3: TGTGCCAGCAGCGTAGGAGCAGGGAGCACAGATACGCAGTATTTT.